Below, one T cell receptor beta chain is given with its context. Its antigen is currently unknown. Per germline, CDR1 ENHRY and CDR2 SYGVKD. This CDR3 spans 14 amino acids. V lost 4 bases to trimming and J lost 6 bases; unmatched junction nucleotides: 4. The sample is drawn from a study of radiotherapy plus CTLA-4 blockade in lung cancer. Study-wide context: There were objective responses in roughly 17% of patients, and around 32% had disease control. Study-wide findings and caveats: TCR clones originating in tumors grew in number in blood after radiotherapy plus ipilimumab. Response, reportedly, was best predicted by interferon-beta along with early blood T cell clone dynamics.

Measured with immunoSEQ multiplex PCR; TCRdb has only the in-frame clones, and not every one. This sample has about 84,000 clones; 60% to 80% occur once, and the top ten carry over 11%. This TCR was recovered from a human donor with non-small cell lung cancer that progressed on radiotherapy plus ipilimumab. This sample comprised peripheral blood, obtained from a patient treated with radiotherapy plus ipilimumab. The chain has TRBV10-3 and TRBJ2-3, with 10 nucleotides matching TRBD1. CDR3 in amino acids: CAISADRGRDTQYF. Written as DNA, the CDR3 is TGTGCCATCAGTGCAGACAGGGGGCGGGATACGCAGTATTTT.